The rows below give T cell receptor beta chains drawn from one sample of a study of OX40 agonist ivuxolimab in advanced cancers. Data came from immunoSEQ multiplex PCR; TCRdb stores just in-frame clones and leaves some out. The table includes 70,000 to 95,000 clones, about 90% detected once. The sample here was CD4+ or CD8+ T cells sorted from blood, taken in a trial of the OX40 agonist ivuxolimab. Every receptor here comes from an adult with an advanced solid tumor such as melanoma, head and neck, liver or kidney cancer. The CDR3 runs from the conserved cysteine through the conserved F or W. D genes are given only for firm matches. For some rows the clone size is stated as once, few or many, or as a class when expanded; others skip it.

D gene,V gene,J gene,clone size,CDR3 DNA,CDR3 protein
TRBD1,TRBV28,TRBJ2-7,once,TGTGCCAGCAGTGTACAGGGGGGCAGATACGAGCAGTACTTC,CASSVQGGRYEQYF
TRBD1,TRBV6-1,TRBJ2-1,NA,TGTGCCAGCAGGAAACTACGGACAGGAGATGAGCAGTTCTTC,CASRKLRTGDEQFF
NA,TRBV5-1,TRBJ2-2,NA,TGCGCCAGCAGCTTGGCGGTAGGGGCGAACACCGGGGAGCTGTTTTTT,CASSLAVGANTGELFF
NA,TRBV7-2,TRBJ2-7,NA,TGTGCCAGCAGCTTAGTGGGGGGAACTAGCTACGAGCAGTACTTC,CASSLVGGTSYEQYF
NA,TRBV7-8,TRBJ2-7,NA,TGTGCCAGCAGCTCCTCAACAGTCGGACAGAGTTACGAGCAGTACTTC,CASSSSTVGQSYEQYF
NA,TRBV7-8,TRBJ2-1,NA,TGTGCCAGCAGCGTAGACTTGAGCTCCTACAATGAGCAGTTCTTC,CASSVDLSSYNEQFF
TRBD1,TRBV28,TRBJ1-5,once,TGTGCCAGCAGTCCTACAGGGGGCCGAAATCAGCCCCAGCATTTT,CASSPTGGRNQPQHF
NA,TRBV5-1,TRBJ2-2,NA,TGCGCCAGCAGCTGGAAACAGGGTTGGAACCGGGAGCTGTTTTTT,CASSWKQGWNRELFF
NA,TRBV15,TRBJ1-1,NA,TGTGCCACCAGCAGAGACGGGGGGCTCGGGACTGAAGCTTTCTTT,CATSRDGGLGTEAFF
NA,TRBV7-9,TRBJ2-5,NA,TGTGCCAGCAGCCTGGGATCGGAACAAGAGACCCAGTACTTC,CASSLGSEQETQYF
NA,TRBV28,TRBJ2-7,NA,TGTGCCAGCAGCTTGACACCTCTGGCCTACGAGCAGTACTTC,CASSLTPLAYEQYF